This is a list of T cell receptor beta chains from one sample in a study of beta chain features in type 1 diabetes. The protocol was immunoSEQ multiplex PCR, while the TCRdb copy is restricted to in-frame clones and leaves out a portion. The sample includes approximately 280,000 clones, 15% of them seen just once. The sequenced sample was naive CD4+ T cells from blood. The receptors were gathered from a man aged 18 to 29 with type 1 diabetes. CDR3s include the opening cysteine and the closing phenylalanine or tryptophan. A D gene is named only where the DNA matches it firmly. Clone size is not always given. Where it is, it says once, few, many or a class for expanded clones.

J,D,V,size,DNA,CDR3
TRBJ1-2,-,TRBV30,few,TGTGCCAGTACAATCCGGGGAAACTATGGCTACACCTTC,CASTIRGNYGYTF
TRBJ2-7,-,TRBV5-1,-,TGCGCCAGCAGTGGGGGGGACAAATCCTACGAGCAGTACTTC,CASSGGDKSYEQYF
TRBJ1-6,TRBD1,TRBV19,few,TGTGCCAGTAACTTTCGGACAGGGAATTCACCCCTCCACTTT,CASNFRTGNSPLHF
TRBJ2-1,TRBD2,TRBV7-8,few,TGTGCCAGCAGCTTGTTACTAGCGGGAAACTACAATGAGCAGTTCTTC,CASSLLLAGNYNEQFF
TRBJ2-7,TRBD1,TRBV18,-,TGTGCCAGCTCACCGGACCGGGACAGTACCTACGAGCAGTACTTC,CASSPDRDSTYEQYF
TRBJ1-2,TRBD1,TRBV6-5,-,TGTGCCAGCAGATCGGGACAGGGGGGTGGCTACACCTTC,CASRSGQGGGYTF
TRBJ2-3,TRBD1,TRBV18,few,TGTGCCAGCTCACCACCGGACAGGGGCACAGATACGCAGTATTTT,CASSPPDRGTDTQYF
TRBJ2-7,TRBD2,TRBV5-4,-,TGTGCCAGCAGCTTGGAAGGTAGCGGGAGCCCCTACGAGCAGTACTTC,CASSLEGSGSPYEQYF
TRBJ2-3,TRBD2,TRBV9,-,TGTGCCAGCAGCGTAGGATATGGGGGGGGCACAGATACGCAGTATTTT,CASSVGYGGGTDTQYF
TRBJ2-1,-,TRBV5-1,few,TGCGCCAGCAGCTTGCCTAGCCCCCAGAGCTCCTACAATGAGCAGTTCTTC,CASSLPSPQSSYNEQFF
TRBJ2-2,TRBD1,TRBV5-1,-,TGCGCCAGCAGTCCAGGGGGGAACACCGGGGAGCTGTTTTTT,CASSPGGNTGELFF
TRBJ2-4,-,TRBV20-1,-,TGCAGTGCTAGGTCCGTCCGCGGTCAGTACTTC,CSARSVRGQYF
TRBJ2-6,TRBD1,TRBV19,few,TGTGCCAGTAGTATACAAGGGGGCCGGGGGGCCAACGTCCTGACTTTC,CASSIQGGRGANVLTF
TRBJ1-5,-,TRBV7-8,few,TGTGCCAGCAGCTTACGGGGGAATCAGCCCCAGCATTTT,CASSLRGNQPQHF
TRBJ1-2,-,TRBV10-3,few,TGTGCCATCAGTGAGAGGCAGGGTGGTAACTATGGCTACACCTTC,CAISERQGGNYGYTF
TRBJ2-7,-,TRBV7-2,few,TGTGCCAGCAGCTTAGCACAGGGTTGGTACGAGCAGTACTTC,CASSLAQGWYEQYF
TRBJ1-1,TRBD1,TRBV2,few,TGTGCCAGCAGTGAATGGGCAGGGGGCCCGAACACTGAAGCTTTCTTT,CASSEWAGGPNTEAFF
TRBJ2-6,TRBD1,TRBV7-9,many,TGTGCCAGCAGCTTAGGGACAGGGAGCCCTGGGGCCAACGTCCTGACTTTC,CASSLGTGSPGANVLTF
TRBJ2-3,-,TRBV11-2,few,TGTGCCAGCAGCGTACTATTGGCTACGCAGTATTTT,CASSVLLATQYF
TRBJ2-5,-,TRBV11-2,once,TGTGCCAGCAGCCACGACAGAGTTAAGGAGTACTTC,CASSHDRVKEYF
TRBJ1-2,TRBD1,TRBV7-2,few,TGTGCCAGCAGCCCACGGACAGGAAATAACTATGGCTACACCTTC,CASSPRTGNNYGYTF
TRBJ2-1,TRBD2,TRBV7-9,-,TGTGCCAGCAGCTCCGCGGGACTAGCGGGGACCTACAATGAGCAGTTCTTC,CASSSAGLAGTYNEQFF
TRBJ2-1,TRBD2,TRBV5-4,few,TGTGCCAGCAGCTCAAAGCGGACTAGCGGGGGGAATGAGCAGTTCTTC,CASSSKRTSGGNEQFF
TRBJ2-4,TRBD1,TRBV7-9,few,TGTGCCAGCAGCCGCGGACAGGGTAGTCGTGGGGTATCAGGAAACATTCAGTACTTC,CASSRGQGSRGVSGNIQYF
TRBJ2-1,-,TRBV7-2,few,TGTGCCAGCAGCTTAGATGCTACCTACAATGAGCAGTTCTTC,CASSLDATYNEQFF
TRBJ1-5,TRBD1,TRBV30,few,TGTGCCTGGCGGCCCGGGACAGGGGAAGGTCAGCCCCAGCATTTT,CAWRPGTGEGQPQHF
TRBJ2-1,-,TRBV19,-,TGTGCCAGTAGTATGCTGAGAGAGGGTGAGCAGTTCTTC,CASSMLREGEQFF
TRBJ1-4,-,TRBV30,few,TGTGCCTGGGCCCGGGACTTCCCGACGGATGAAAAACTGTTTTTT,CAWARDFPTDEKLFF
TRBJ1-3,TRBD1,TRBV25-1,few,TGTGCCACCGCCGACAGGGCAGCTGGAAACACCATATATTTT,CATADRAAGNTIYF
TRBJ2-5,-,TRBV28,-,TGTGCCAGCACCGTAGGATCCGCGGCGGAGACCCAGTACTTC,CASTVGSAAETQYF
TRBJ2-7,-,TRBV10-2,-,TGCGCCAGCATTGCGTCCCCCGGGAGACACTTGACCTACGAGCAGTACTTC,CASIASPGRHLTYEQYF
TRBJ2-3,TRBD2,TRBV18,few,TGTGCCAGCTCACCCGGACTAGCGCCAGATACGCAGTATTTT,CASSPGLAPDTQYF
TRBJ2-7,TRBD2,TRBV5-1,-,TGCGCCAGCAGCAGCGGGACTAGCGGGGCAACCTACGAGCAGTACTTC,CASSSGTSGATYEQYF
TRBJ2-7,-,TRBV7-6,once,TGTGCCAGCAGCTTAGATAACAGCCCCTACGAGCAGTACTTC,CASSLDNSPYEQYF
TRBJ1-2,-,TRBV5-1,few,TGCGCCAGCAGCAGAGACAGGCCGGACTGGGGCTACACCTTC,CASSRDRPDWGYTF
TRBJ2-1,TRBD1,TRBV5-1,-,TGCGCCAGCAGCTTTACAACAGGGGGCTACAATGAGCAGTTCTTC,CASSFTTGGYNEQFF
TRBJ2-3,-,TRBV7-2,-,TGTGCCAGCAGCTTCGGCGGGGTCACAGATACGCAGTATTTT,CASSFGGVTDTQYF
TRBJ2-6,-,TRBV10-3,few,TGTGCCATCAGTGAATCTGCGGCCGGGGCCAACGTCCTGACTTTC,CAISESAAGANVLTF
TRBJ2-7,TRBD1,TRBV27,few,TGTGCCAGCAGTGCTCGGACAGGGGGTGGCGAGCAGTACTTC,CASSARTGGGEQYF
TRBJ1-2,-,TRBV7-9,-,TGTGCCAGCAGCTTAGATCAGGGATGGGCGGGCTACACCTTC,CASSLDQGWAGYTF
TRBJ1-5,TRBD1,TRBV5-4,-,TGTGCCAGCAGCTTGGGGGGACAGGGGCAGCCCCAGCATTTT,CASSLGGQGQPQHF
TRBJ2-7,-,TRBV10-3,-,TGTGCCATCAGTGAACATCAGGGAACCTACGAGCAGTACTTC,CAISEHQGTYEQYF
TRBJ2-1,TRBD1,TRBV7-2,-,TGTGCCAGCAGCCCAGACAATTGGACAGGGAAGCGCAATGAGCAGTTCTTC,CASSPDNWTGKRNEQFF
TRBJ2-1,-,TRBV28,few,TGTGCCAGCAGTTTGGCGGGACGATACAATGAGCAGTTCTTC,CASSLAGRYNEQFF
TRBJ2-6,TRBD1,TRBV2,-,TGTGCCAGCAGCCGGCGGACTGTCGGGACAGGGTACTCTGGGGCCAACGTCCTGACTTTC,CASSRRTVGTGYSGANVLTF
TRBJ2-7,-,TRBV20-1,-,TGCAGTGCTAGAGCTAGCTACGAGCAGTACTTC,CSARASYEQYF
TRBJ2-4,-,TRBV4-2,few,TGTGCCAGCAGCCAAGTCGGATCAGGACTGGCCAAAAACATTCAGTACTTC,CASSQVGSGLAKNIQYF
TRBJ2-7,-,TRBV4-1,few,TGCGCCAGCAGCCACAGCGCCCGGGACCGGACTACCGAGCAGTACTTC,CASSHSARDRTTEQYF
TRBJ2-3,TRBD1,TRBV5-1,few,TGCGCCAGCAGCCTCGGGACAGGGGAGGATACGCAGTATTTT,CASSLGTGEDTQYF
TRBJ1-4,TRBD1,TRBV29-1,few,TGCAGCGTTGGGGACAGGGGAGAAAAACTGTTTTTT,CSVGDRGEKLFF
TRBJ2-7,-,TRBV9,few,TGTGCCAGCAGCGTAGTTGCCGGGAACTCCTACGAGCAGTACTTC,CASSVVAGNSYEQYF
TRBJ2-3,TRBD2,TRBV2,few,TGTGCCAGCATGTCCCCCAGGCGGGACTACACAGATACGCAGTATTTT,CASMSPRRDYTDTQYF